This T cell receptor beta chain comes out of a study of shared clonotypes between healthy human individuals. Turning to the study itself: For every donor, three CD4 naive, three CD4 memory, two CD8 naive and one CD8 memory plates were used. Whole-study findings and limits: Clonotype sharing across donors was expected to vary with sequencing depth.

The junction had 8 bases not matched to a gene; V was cut back by 4 bases and J by 4 bases. Per the germline V gene, CDR1 is SGHVS and CDR2 is FNYEAQ. This CDR3 is built from 15 residues. The naive CD8 subset, CD45RO-negative cells positively selected for CCR7, excluded terminally differentiated effector memory CD45RA+ cells. In the case of this clone: Its cognate antigen is unknown.

Sequenced by immunoSEQ multiplex PCR; TCRdb stores in-frame clones only, minus some. The profile shows 1.5 million to 2.5 million clones, about 95% of them singletons. The receptor was derived from a man aged 18 to 35 in good health. J is TRBJ2-5 and V is TRBV7-6; 8 bases line up with TRBD1. The sequenced material came from naive CD8+ T cells sorted from blood. In DNA, the CDR3 is TGTGCCAGCAGCTCCTTCGAAGGACAGGGAGAGACCCAGTACTTC. Its protein product is CASSSFEGQGETQYF.